Sequencing of this T cell receptor (beta chain) was carried out in a study of PD-L1 blockade in urothelial cancer. Looking at the study overall: Prior regimens of chemotherapy numbered 0 to 3 per patient. The researchers analyzed blood 3 weeks (second dose) and 6 weeks after treatment start. Study results and caveats: Larger 3-week expansion of tumor-associated blood clones was seen in durable-benefit patients.

Profiling relied on immunoSEQ multiplex PCR, and the TCRdb table lists in-frame clones only, not all of them. The sample comprises just under 40,000 clones, around 89% of which are singletons, and around 2% rests with the top ten. Concerning this clone: Its target is not known.

Germline-derived CDR1 and CDR2 are MNHNS and SASEGT. V was clipped by 4 bases and J by 6 bases, with 10 bases between them. CDR3 length equals 13 residues. The sequence was obtained from a man aged 55 to 70 with urothelial cancer. The sequencing here drew on PBMCs, taken around atezolizumab (anti-PD-L1) treatment. The V and J genes are TRBV6-1 and TRBJ2-1; D ambiguous. In DNA form, the CDR3 reads TGTGCCAGCAGTGGAAAGTCGGGCAATGAGCAGTTCTTC. This translates into CASSGKSGNEQFF.